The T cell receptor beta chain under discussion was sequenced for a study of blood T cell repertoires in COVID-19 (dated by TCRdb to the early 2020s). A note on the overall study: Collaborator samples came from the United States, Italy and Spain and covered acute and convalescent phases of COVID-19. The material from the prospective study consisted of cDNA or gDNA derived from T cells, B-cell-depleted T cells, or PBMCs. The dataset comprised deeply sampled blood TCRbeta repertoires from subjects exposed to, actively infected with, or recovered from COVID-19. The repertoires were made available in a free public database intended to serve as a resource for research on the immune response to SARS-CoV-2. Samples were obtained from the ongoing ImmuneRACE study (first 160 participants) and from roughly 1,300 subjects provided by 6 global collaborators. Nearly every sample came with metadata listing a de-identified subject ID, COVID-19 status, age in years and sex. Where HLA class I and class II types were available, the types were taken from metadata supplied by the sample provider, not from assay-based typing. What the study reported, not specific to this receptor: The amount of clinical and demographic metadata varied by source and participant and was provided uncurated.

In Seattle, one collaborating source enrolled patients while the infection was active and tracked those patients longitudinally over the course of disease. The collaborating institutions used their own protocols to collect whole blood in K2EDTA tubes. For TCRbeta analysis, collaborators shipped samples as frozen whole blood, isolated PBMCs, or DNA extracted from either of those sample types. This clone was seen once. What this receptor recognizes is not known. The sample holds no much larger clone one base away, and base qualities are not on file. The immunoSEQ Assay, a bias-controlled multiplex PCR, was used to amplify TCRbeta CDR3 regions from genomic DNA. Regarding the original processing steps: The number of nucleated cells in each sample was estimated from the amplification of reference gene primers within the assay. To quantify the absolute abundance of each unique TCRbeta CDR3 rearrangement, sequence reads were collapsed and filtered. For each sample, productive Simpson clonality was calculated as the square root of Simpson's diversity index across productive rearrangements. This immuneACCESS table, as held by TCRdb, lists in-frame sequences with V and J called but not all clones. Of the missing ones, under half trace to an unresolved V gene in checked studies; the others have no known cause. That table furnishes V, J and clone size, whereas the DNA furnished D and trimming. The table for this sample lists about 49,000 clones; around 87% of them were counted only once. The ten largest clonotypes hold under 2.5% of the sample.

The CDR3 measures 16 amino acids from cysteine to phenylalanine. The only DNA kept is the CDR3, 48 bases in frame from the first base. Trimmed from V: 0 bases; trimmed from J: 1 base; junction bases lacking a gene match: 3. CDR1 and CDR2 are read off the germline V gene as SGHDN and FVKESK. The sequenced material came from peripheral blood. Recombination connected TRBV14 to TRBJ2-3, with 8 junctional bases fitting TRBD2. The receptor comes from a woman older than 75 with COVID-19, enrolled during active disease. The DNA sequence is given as TGTGCCAGCAGCCAAGATCACGGGGGGGGCACAGATACGCAGTATTTT. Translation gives CASSQDHGGGTDTQYF.